This TCR beta chain was sequenced in a study of blood T cell repertoires in COVID-19. Source study methods: Using reference gene primer amplification, nucleated cell counts were estimated. The method was immunoSEQ multiplex PCR; TCRdb's version includes in-frame clones alone and lacks a portion of them. The D gene and trimming were derived from the DNA, and the V and J assignments and clone size from that table. The table lists roughly 250,000 clones, about nine tenths of them singletons. Seattle-derived patients entered the study during active infection and were followed longitudinally. This clone was seen a single time. The sequenced sample consisted of peripheral blood. This TCR came from a man aged 30-40 years with COVID-19, enrolled during active disease.

CDR3 protein: CASRQGPEAFF. The CDR3 coding sequence is TGTGCCAGCAGGCAGGGTCCTGAAGCTTTCTTT. The rearrangement uses TRBV12-3 or TRBV12-4 and TRBJ1-1; a possible D gene is TRBD1 (5 bases). This CDR3 is built from 11 residues. V was pared by 6 bases and J by 6 bases, with 8 bases between.